This is a list of T cell receptor beta chains from one sample in a study of shared clonotypes between healthy human individuals. TCRdb keeps only in-frame clones here, not all; method: immunoSEQ multiplex PCR. The sample yields a few million clones, approximately 96% seen once. The sample taken for sequencing was naive CD4+ T cells sorted from blood. These TCRs come from a man aged 18-30 years in good health. Both conserved end residues are trimmed from each CDR3.

CDR3: ASSENRGSNQPQH
V: TRBV2

CDR3: ASSLEGPLRSGNTIY
V: TRBV5-4

CDR3: ASSVELRGSSYNEQF
V: TRBV9

CDR3: ASSLVFEAGANVLT
V: TRBV7-2

CDR3: ASSDGHMNTEAF
V: TRBV6-4

CDR3: ASSFRVSGANVLT
V: TRBV5-1

CDR3: ASKRGGNNQETQY
V: TRBV27

CDR3: ASSPGIAGYNEQF
V: TRBV5-4

CDR3: ASSQAHRGDTEAF
V: TRBV4-1

CDR3: ASRVNLEAF
V: TRBV6-1

CDR3: ASSVGGLAGDLSEQF
V: TRBV9

CDR3: ASSQSGQGNTEAF
V: TRBV16

CDR3: STGQGAF
V: TRBV29-1

CDR3: SASGQPGQY
V: TRBV20-1

CDR3: ASSRVRGSDTQY
V: TRBV18

CDR3: ASSRTGGDQPQH
V: TRBV7-2

CDR3: ASTQGKGQVRTY
V: TRBV6-1

CDR3: ASGLGWEGETQY
V: TRBV12-5

CDR3: ASSWGRSNTEAF
V: TRBV11-2

CDR3: AWSVGNSGNTIY
V: TRBV30

CDR3: ASQPGGYNEQF
V: TRBV28

CDR3: AWSGGGPSYEQY
V: TRBV30

CDR3: ASKLDPPVTYGYT
V: TRBV6-1

CDR3: ASSDGTGVYGYT
V: TRBV5-1

CDR3: ASSFSPGVSYEQY
V: TRBV7-2

CDR3: ASSLDVGAGGYT
V: TRBV5-5

CDR3: ASTGGTGYSPLH
V: TRBV25-1

CDR3: AWSVMGGTGELF
V: TRBV30

CDR3: ASRDFRASKQF
V: TRBV6-5

CDR3: ASNQLAGGGTDTQY
V: TRBV28

CDR3: ASSWANNEKLF
V: TRBV19

CDR3: AWSAQGWDEKLF
V: TRBV30

CDR3: ASSQSLGADTQY
V: TRBV14

CDR3: ASVSYRHTEAF
V: TRBV2

CDR3: ASSYVTANSPLH
V: TRBV6-5

CDR3: ASSPDPTGGITDTQY
V: TRBV27

CDR3: ATTSLSGKSYEQY
V: TRBV27

CDR3: ASSFGEGLSQF
V: TRBV11-2

CDR3: ASSYQEGGKNIQY
V: TRBV2

CDR3: AWRPTGGKGYT
V: TRBV30

CDR3: ASSRMGQGSTEAF
V: TRBV4-3

CDR3: ASSLDSLATSPLH
V: TRBV7-9

CDR3: ASSLDRPDTQY
V: TRBV11-2

CDR3: ASSLGQPNQPQH
V: TRBV11-2

CDR3: ASSLDNQPQH
V: TRBV5-4

CDR3: ASSVAPFVGQGNYNEQF
V: TRBV9

CDR3: ASSQNFNSPLH
V: TRBV14

CDR3: ASSSTGGLYGYT
V: TRBV6-6

CDR3: ASSLGSTGAPYEQY
V: TRBV5-1

CDR3: ASSLQRGALNTGELF
V: TRBV28

CDR3: ASSSYRDRGSYGYT
V: TRBV28

CDR3: ASINGFSYEQY
V: TRBV28

CDR3: AWSSGLAGNDEQF
V: TRBV30